The 15 T cell receptor beta chains reported below all come from one sample, sequenced in a study of Ad26.COV2.S vaccination and SARS-CoV-2 variants. Repertoires were generated with immunoSEQ multiplex PCR, while TCRdb's copy carries only in-frame clones and drops some. Of 380,000 or so clones in the sample, 80% to 90% were seen once. Treatment given: roughly 19 received Ad26.COV2.S at low or high dose, single or two shots; roughly 5 received placebo; per-sample allocation not given. Samples came from day 63 after the first vaccine or placebo injection. The sequences come from peripheral blood, collected in a trial of Ad26.COV2.S vaccine versus placebo. The receptors here all came from a person aged 18-60 years who received the Ad26.COV2.S COVID-19 vaccine or a placebo.

The chain combines TRBV19 with TRBJ2-2; D remains ambiguous. The CDR3 spans 16 residues. Germline V gene lookup returns CDR1 LNHDA and CDR2 SQIVND (reference sequence). Trimming removed 3 bases at V and 7 bases at J, with 18 bases between. The CDR3 protein is CASSIPRPLLGGELFF. The CDR3 region has the DNA TGTGCCAGTAGTATCCCCCGCCCTCTCCTGGGCGGGGAGCTGTTTTTT.

The V call is TRBV6-5, the J call TRBJ1-4; D is ambiguous. The CDR3 runs 14 residues. V dropped 7 bases and J dropped 0 bases, with 9 bases sitting between them. Germline lookup yields CDR1 MNHEY and CDR2 SVGAGI. CDR3 protein: CASNDFATNEKLFF. CDR3 nucleotides: TGTGCCAGCAACGACTTCGCAACTAATGAAAAACTGTTTTTT.

The chain uses TRBV24-1 and TRBJ1-5, with D maybe TRBD1 (6 bases). The CDR3 is made up of 12 amino acids. Trimming pared 9 bases from V and 4 bases from J, leaving 9 bases between. The germline gives CDR1 KGHDR, CDR2 SFDVKD. CDR3 in amino acids: CATGQGNQPQHF. Written as DNA, the CDR3 is TGTGCCACCGGCCAGGGGAATCAGCCCCAGCATTTT.

The chain has TRBV5-6 and TRBJ1-2; weak D call: TRBD1 (5 bases). The CDR3 runs to 15 residues. V lost 4 bases and J 4 bases, leaving 17 bases between the germline ends. Germline V gene sequence: CDR1 SGHDT, CDR2 YYEEEE. This CDR3 is CASSLRQIGVYGYTF. In DNA form, the CDR3 reads TGTGCCAGCAGCCTGAGACAAATAGGGGTCTATGGCTACACCTTC.

This chain uses TRBV9 with TRBJ2-3; D is ambiguous. The V gene's germline CDR1 is SGDLS and CDR2 YYNGEE. This CDR3 has 15 amino acids. The V and J ends lost 0 bases and 0 bases respectively, with 8 bases between them. CDR3: CASSVGRLSTDTQYF. DNA for the CDR3: TGTGCCAGCAGCGTAGGGCGACTGAGCACAGATACGCAGTATTTT.

J is TRBJ2-7 and V is TRBV21-1; the table's D call TRBD2 went unverified against the DNA. TRBV21-1 corresponds to a pseudogene. CDR3 length equals 10 residues. The CDR3 spells CASSRWLQYF. In DNA form, the CDR3 reads TGTGCCAGCAGCCGGTGGTTGCAGTACTTC.

This sequence joins TRBV29-1 and TRBJ2-5, with D uncertain. The germline V gene has CDR1 SQVTM and CDR2 ANQGSEA. This CDR3 is 14 amino acids long. Trimming removed 3 bases at V and 1 base at J, with 12 bases between. CDR3 DNA sequence: TGCAGCGTTGATCTGGCAGTGGGCCAAGAGACCCAGTACTTC. It is translated as CSVDLAVGQETQYF.

The genes are TRBV5-1 and TRBJ2-7; tentatively, D is TRBD2 (5 bases). Germline-derived CDR1 and CDR2 are SGHRS and YFSETQ. This CDR3 is 14 amino acids long. V lost 4 bases and J lost 2, with 13 bases in between. The chain's CDR3 is CASSLSGIPYEQYF. The CDR3 nucleotides read TGCGCCAGCAGCCTATCGGGGATCCCCTACGAGCAGTACTTC.

The V call is TRBV19, the J call TRBJ2-4; D not resolved. The CDR3 contains 14 residues. Germline-derived CDR1 and CDR2 are LNHDA and SQIVND (reference sequence). Trimming took 0 bases from V and 10 from J, leaving 13 bases between them. CDR3 nucleotide sequence: TGTGCCAGTAGTATAGAGACGGGTCGGATAATTCAGTACTTC. It codes for CASSIETGRIIQYF.

The V gene is TRBV29-1, the J gene TRBJ2-1; TRBD2 agrees at 8 bases. The junction had 7 bases not matched to a gene; V was cut back by 3 bases and J by 9 bases. In germline, CDR1 is SQVTM, CDR2 ANQGSEA. This CDR3 region has 13 residues. The chain's CDR3 is CSVEAGGLSEQFF. The CDR3 DNA follows: TGCAGCGTTGAGGCGGGGGGCCTTTCTGAGCAGTTCTTC.

This sequence joins TRBV9 and TRBJ2-1; TRBD2 aligns across 12 bases. The germline gives CDR1 SGDLS, CDR2 YYNGEE. The CDR3 covers 19 residues. Losses at the gene ends were 4 bases for V and 2 bases for J; bases not matched to a gene: 13. The CDR3, as DNA: TGTGCCAGCAGCCCCCACCCCCTGACTAGCGGGAGAACCTACAATGAGCAGTTCTTC. Protein product: CASSPHPLTSGRTYNEQFF.

The chain links TRBV19 to TRBJ2-1; D gene unclear. V lost 3 bases and J 3 bases, leaving 12 bases between the germline ends. Germline V lookup: CDR1 LNHDA, CDR2 SQIVND (reference sequence). CDR3 length: 15 amino acids. The CDR3 bases are TGTGCCAGTAGTATGGATGCATCCTACTACAATGAGCAGTTCTTC. Translated, it gives CASSMDASYYNEQFF.

The genes are TRBV28 and TRBJ1-6; TRBD1 agrees at 7 bases. Per the germline V gene, CDR1 is MDHEN and CDR2 is SYDVKM. The CDR3 length is 15 residues. Losses at the gene ends were 9 bases for V and 2 bases for J; bases not matched to a gene: 7. The chain's CDR3 is CASHNTGAYNSPLHF. In nucleotides, the CDR3 is TGTGCCAGTCATAATACAGGGGCCTATAATTCACCCCTCCACTTT.

The genes are TRBV27 and TRBJ1-5; D gene uncertain. The V gene's germline CDR1 is MNHEY and CDR2 SMNVEV (reference sequence). This CDR3 region has 15 residues. V dropped 2 bases and J dropped 4 bases, with 12 bases sitting between them. The CDR3 DNA is TGTGCCAGCAGTTTAACTTCGGCAAATAATCAGCCCCAGCATTTT. It encodes CASSLTSANNQPQHF.

A single count supports this clone. V usage is TRBV5-1 and J usage is TRBJ2-5; TRBD1 matches at 8 bases. Germline V gene data show CDR1 as SGHRS and CDR2 as YFSETQ. The V and J ends lost 0 bases and 5 bases, in that order; junction bases with no gene match: 6. This CDR3 has 15 amino acids. The CDR3 sequence is CASSLAGQAVETQYF. DNA for the CDR3: TGCGCCAGCAGCTTGGCGGGACAGGCGGTGGAGACCCAGTACTTC.